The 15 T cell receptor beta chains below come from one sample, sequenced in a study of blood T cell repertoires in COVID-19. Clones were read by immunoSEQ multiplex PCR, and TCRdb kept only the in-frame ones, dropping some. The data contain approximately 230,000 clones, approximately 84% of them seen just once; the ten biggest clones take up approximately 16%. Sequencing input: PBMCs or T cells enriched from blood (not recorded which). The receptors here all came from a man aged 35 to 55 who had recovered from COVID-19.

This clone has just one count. CDR3 amino acids: CSASLYPTSTDTQYF. The CDR3 DNA sequence: TGCAGTGCTAGTTTATATCCCACTAGCACAGATACGCAGTATTTT. J is TRBJ2-3 and V is TRBV20-1; D call uncertain. Between the trimmed V and J ends, which lost 3 bases and 0 bases, there was a span of 13 bases. This CDR3 contains 15 residues. Germline lookup yields CDR1 DFQATT and CDR2 SNEGSKA (reference sequence).

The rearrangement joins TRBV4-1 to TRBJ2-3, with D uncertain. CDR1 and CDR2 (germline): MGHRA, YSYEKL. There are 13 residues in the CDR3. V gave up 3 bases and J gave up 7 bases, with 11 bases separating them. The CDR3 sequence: CASSHPATNTQYF. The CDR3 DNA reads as TGCGCCAGCAGCCACCCAGCAACTAATACGCAGTATTTT.

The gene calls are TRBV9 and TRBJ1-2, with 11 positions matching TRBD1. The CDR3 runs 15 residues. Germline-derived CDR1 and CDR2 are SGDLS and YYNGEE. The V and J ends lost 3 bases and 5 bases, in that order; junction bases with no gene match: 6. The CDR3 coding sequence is TGTGCCAGCAGCGCCGGACAGGGGGCGTGGTATGGCTACACCTTC. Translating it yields CASSAGQGAWYGYTF.

This CDR3 is CAWSPRRVSGNTIYF. CDR3 in DNA: TGTGCCTGGAGTCCCCGCAGGGTCTCTGGAAACACCATATATTTT. This chain joins TRBV30 and TRBJ1-3; the D gene is possibly TRBD1 (5 bases). CDR3 length: 15 residues. Germline-derived CDR1 and CDR2 are GTSNPN and SVGIG (reference sequence). The germline V and J ends were trimmed by 2 bases and 0 bases, with 11 bases remaining between them. The full variable domain, its missing parts supplied by reference TRBV30 and TRBJ1-3, is SQTIHQWPATLVQPVGSPLSLECTVEGTSNPNLYWYRQAAGRGLQLLFYSVGIGQISSEVPQNLSASRPQDRQFILSSKKLLLSDSGFYLCAWSPRRVSGNTIYFGEGSWLTVV.

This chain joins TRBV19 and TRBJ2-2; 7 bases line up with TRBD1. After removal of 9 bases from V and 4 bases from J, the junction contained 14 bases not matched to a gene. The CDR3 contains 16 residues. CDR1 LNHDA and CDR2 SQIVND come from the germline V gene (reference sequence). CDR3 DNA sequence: TGTGCCAGCCGGGTCGGACAGGTTTTGTTCACCGGGGAGCTGTTTTTT. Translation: CASRVGQVLFTGELFF.

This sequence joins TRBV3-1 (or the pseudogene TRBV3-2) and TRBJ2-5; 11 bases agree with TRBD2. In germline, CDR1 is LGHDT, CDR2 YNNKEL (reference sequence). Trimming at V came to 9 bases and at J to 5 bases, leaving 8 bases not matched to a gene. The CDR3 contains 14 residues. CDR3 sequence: CARKLAGAGETQYF. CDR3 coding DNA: TGTGCCAGAAAACTAGCGGGGGCGGGGGAGACCCAGTACTTC.

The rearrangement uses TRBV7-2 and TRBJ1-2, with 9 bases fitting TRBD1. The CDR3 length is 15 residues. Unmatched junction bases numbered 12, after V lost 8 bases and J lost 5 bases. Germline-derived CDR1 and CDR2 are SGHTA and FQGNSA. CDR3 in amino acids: CASDPTGQGGYGYTF. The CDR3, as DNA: TGTGCCAGCGACCCGACGGGACAGGGAGGATATGGCTACACCTTC.

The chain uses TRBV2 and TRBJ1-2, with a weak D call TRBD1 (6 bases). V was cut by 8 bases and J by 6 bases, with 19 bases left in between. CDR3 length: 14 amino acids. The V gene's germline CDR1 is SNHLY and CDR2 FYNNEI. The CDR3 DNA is TGTGCCAGCGGTCAATACAGGGATGGGAATGGCTACACCTTC. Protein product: CASGQYRDGNGYTF.

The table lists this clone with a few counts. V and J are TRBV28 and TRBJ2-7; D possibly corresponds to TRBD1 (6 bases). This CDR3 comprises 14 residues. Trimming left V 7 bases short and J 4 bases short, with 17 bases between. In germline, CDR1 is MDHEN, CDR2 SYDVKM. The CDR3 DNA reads TGTGCCAGCAAGGCCCGACAGGTTCCGTACGAGCAGTACTTC. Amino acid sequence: CASKARQVPYEQYF.

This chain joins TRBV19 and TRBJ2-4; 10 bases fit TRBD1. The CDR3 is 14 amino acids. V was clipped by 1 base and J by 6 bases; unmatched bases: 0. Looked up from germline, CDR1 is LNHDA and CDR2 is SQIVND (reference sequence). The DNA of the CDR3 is TGTGCCAGTAGTATAGGGGACAGGGGAAACATTCAGTACTTC. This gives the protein CASSIGDRGNIQYF.

CDR3 loop: CASSLQDREVYNEQFF. CDR3 sequence (DNA): TGCGCCAGCAGCTTGCAGGACAGGGAAGTATACAATGAGCAGTTCTTC. The chain recombines TRBV5-1 with TRBJ2-1; the match to TRBD1 covers 8 bases. This CDR3 has 16 amino acids. Germline CDR1 SGHRS, CDR2 YFSETQ. J was trimmed by 4 bases and V by 1 base; bases with no gene match: 7.

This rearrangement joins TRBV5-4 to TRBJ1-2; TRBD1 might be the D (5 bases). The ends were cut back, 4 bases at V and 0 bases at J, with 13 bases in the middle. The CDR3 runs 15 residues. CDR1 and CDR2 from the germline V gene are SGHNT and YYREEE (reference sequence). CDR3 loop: CASSPRTYPNYGYTF. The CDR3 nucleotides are TGTGCCAGCAGCCCCCGGACATATCCTAACTATGGCTACACCTTC. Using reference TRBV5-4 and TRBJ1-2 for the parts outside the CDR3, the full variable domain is ETGVTQSPTHLIKTRGQQVTLRCSSQSGHNTVSWYQQALGQGPQFIFQYYREEENGRGNFPPRFSGLQFPNYSSELNVNALELDDSALYLCASSPRTYPNYGYTFGSGTRLTVV.

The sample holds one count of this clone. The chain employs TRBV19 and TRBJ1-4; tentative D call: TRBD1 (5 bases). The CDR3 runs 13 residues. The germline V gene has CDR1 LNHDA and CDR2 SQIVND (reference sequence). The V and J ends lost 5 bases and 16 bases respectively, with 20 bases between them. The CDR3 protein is CASSLGWGDAGFF. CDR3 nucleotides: TGTGCCAGTAGTCTCGGCTGGGGCGACGCAGGGTTTTTT.

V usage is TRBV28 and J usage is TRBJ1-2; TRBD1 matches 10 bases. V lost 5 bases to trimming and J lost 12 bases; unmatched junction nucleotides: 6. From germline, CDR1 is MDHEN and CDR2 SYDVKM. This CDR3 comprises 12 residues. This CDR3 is CASSPTGGFHTF. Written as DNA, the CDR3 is TGTGCCAGCAGTCCGACAGGGGGCTTCCACACCTTC.

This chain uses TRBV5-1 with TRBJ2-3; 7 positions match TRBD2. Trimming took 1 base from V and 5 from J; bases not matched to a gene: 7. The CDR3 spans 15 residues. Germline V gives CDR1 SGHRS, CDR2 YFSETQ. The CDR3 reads CASSLQGAGVDTQYF. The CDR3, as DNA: TGCGCCAGCAGCTTGCAGGGTGCGGGAGTAGATACGCAGTATTTT.